This T cell receptor (beta chain) is from a study of blood T cells in healthy people across ages. The CDR3 has 16 residues. V lost 2 bases, J lost 0 bases, and 14 bases lay in between. Each of the donors had roughly 9.1 milliliters of peripheral blood drawn into EDTA-treated Vacutainer tubes. Samples had at least 6 million PBMCs isolated from them. With each sample, at least 6 micrograms of total RNA were extracted. This clonotype was seen a handful of times. Primers used in a second PCR of about 6 to 12 cycles were a sample-barcoded 5' primer and a J-beta primer mix. From each sample, at least 2.5 million paired-end reads containing CDR3 were obtained. One entry per CDR3 protein results from TCRdb running MiXCR on the 5' RACE reads. Among over 600,000 distinct CDR3 sequences listed, 35% to 60% were seen once.

Sequencing input: blood. This chain uses TRBV12-3 or TRBV12-4 with TRBJ2-7; D perhaps matches TRBD1 (6 bases). The TCR comes from an elderly man in good health. DNA of the CDR3: TGTGCCAGCAGTTTATCAGGGGCTCCAAACTCCTACGAGCAGTACTTC. It codes for CASSLSGAPNSYEQYF.